Described below is a single T cell receptor (beta chain) sequence and its context. The sequenced fragment ends 3 residues before the CDR3 boundary, so the rest is inferred from the germline J gene. The length of the CDR3 is 16 residues. V lost 4 bases to trimming and J lost 5 bases, with 19 bases between them. Per germline, CDR1 SGHTA and CDR2 FQGTGA. Here immunoSEQ multiplex PCR was the method, and the copy in TCRdb shows in-frame clones only, minus some. The sample has some 32,000 clones. The data derive from a study of T cells in women clearing cervical HPV infection. Sequenced input: blood buffy coat. The sequence was obtained from a woman between 18 and 70 years old with a cervical HPV16 infection that either progressed to CIN3+ or cleared (not recorded which). V is TRBV7-3 and J is TRBJ2-3; tentative D call: TRBD1 (7 bases). This CDR3 is CASSSGGGGGGDTQYF. The sequenced CDR3 bases are TGTGCCAGCAGCTCCGGTGGAGGAGGGGGCGGAGATACG.